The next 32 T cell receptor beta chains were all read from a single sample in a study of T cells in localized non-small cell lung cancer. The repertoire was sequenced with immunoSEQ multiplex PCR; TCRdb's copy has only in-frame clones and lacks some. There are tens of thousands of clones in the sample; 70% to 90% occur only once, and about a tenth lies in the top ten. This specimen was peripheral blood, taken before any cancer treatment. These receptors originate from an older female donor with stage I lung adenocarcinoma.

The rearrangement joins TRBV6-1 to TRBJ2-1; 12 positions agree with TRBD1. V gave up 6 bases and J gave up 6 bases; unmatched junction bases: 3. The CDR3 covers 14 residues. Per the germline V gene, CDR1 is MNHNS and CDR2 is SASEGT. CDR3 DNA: TGTGCCAGCAGAGGGACAGGGGGCTTCAATGAGCAGTTCTTC. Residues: CASRGTGGFNEQFF.

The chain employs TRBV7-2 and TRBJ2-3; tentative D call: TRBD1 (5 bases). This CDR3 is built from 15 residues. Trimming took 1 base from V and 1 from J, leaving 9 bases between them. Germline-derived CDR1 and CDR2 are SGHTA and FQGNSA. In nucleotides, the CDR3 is TGTGCCAGCAGCTTAGGAGTGGGGCGCACAGATACGCAGTATTTT. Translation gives CASSLGVGRTDTQYF.

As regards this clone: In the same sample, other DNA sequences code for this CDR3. DNA for the CDR3: TGTGCCAGCAGCTCCTTAGCCCTCGCCTACGAGCAGTACTTC. Amino acid sequence: CASSSLALAYEQYF. The rearrangement uses TRBV7-8 and TRBJ2-7; no firm D call. Germline V gene sequence: CDR1 SGHVS, CDR2 FQNEAQ. V lost 4 bases and J 2 bases, leaving 12 bases between the germline ends. This CDR3 has 14 amino acids.

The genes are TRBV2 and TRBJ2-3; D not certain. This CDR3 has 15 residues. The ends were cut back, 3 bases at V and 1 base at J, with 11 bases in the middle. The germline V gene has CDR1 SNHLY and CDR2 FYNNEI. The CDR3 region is CASSDGKSGTDTQYF. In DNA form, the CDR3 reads TGTGCCAGCAGTGACGGCAAGTCGGGCACAGATACGCAGTATTTT.

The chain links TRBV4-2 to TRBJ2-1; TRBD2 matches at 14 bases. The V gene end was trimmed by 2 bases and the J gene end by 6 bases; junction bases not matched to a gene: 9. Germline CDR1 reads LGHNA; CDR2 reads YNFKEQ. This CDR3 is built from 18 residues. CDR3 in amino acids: CASSQTGLAGGGSNEQFF. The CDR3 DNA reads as TGTGCCAGCAGCCAAACAGGACTAGCGGGGGGCGGTAGCAATGAGCAGTTCTTC.

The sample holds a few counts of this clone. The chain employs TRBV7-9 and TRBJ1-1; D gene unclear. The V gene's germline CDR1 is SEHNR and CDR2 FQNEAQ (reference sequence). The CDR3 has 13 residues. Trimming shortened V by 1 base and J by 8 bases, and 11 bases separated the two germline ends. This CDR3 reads CASSLELREEAFF. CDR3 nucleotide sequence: TGTGCCAGCAGCTTAGAATTACGGGAAGAAGCTTTCTTT.

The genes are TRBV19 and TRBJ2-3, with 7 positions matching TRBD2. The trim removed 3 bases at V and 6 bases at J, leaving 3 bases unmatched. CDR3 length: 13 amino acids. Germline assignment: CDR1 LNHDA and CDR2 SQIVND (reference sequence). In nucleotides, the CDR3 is TGTGCCAGTAGTATTGGGCGGGGGGATACGCAGTATTTT. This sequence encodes CASSIGRGDTQYF.

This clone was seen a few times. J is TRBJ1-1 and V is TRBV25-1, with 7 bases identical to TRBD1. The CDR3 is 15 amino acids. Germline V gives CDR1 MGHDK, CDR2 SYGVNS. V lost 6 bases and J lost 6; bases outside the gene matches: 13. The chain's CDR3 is CASSPNTGVLPEAFF. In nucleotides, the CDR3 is TGTGCCAGCAGCCCAAACACAGGGGTTTTACCTGAAGCTTTCTTT.

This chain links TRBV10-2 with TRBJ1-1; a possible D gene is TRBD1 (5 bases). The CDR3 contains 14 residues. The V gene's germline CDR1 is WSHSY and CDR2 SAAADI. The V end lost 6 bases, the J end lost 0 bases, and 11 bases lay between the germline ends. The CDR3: CASRRTDMNTEAFF. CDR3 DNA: TGCGCCAGCAGACGGACGGACATGAACACTGAAGCTTTCTTT.

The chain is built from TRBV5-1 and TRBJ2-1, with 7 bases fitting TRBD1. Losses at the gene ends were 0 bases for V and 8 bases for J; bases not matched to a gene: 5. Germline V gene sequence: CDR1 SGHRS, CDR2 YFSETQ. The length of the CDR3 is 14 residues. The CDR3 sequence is CASSLGGQVDEQFF. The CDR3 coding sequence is TGCGCCAGCAGCTTGGGTGGACAGGTGGATGAGCAGTTCTTC.

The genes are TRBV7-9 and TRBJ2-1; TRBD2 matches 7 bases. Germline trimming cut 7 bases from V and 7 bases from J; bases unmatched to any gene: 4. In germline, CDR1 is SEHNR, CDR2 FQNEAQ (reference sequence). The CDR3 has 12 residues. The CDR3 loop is CASTPGGNEQFF. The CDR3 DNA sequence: TGTGCCAGCACCCCGGGGGGAAATGAGCAGTTCTTC.

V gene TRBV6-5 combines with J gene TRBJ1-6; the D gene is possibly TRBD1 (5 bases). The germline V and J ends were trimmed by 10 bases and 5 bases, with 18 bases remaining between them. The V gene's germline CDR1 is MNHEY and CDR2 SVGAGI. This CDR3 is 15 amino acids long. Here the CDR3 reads CATRAAGTNNSPLHF. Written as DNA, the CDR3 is TGTGCCACCCGGGCGGCGGGGACTAATAATTCACCCCTCCACTTT.

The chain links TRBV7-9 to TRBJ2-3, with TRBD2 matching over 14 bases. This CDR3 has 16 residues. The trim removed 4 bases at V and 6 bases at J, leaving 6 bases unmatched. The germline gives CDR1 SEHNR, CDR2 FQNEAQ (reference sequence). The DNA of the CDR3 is TGTGCCAGCAGCTGGGGACTAGCGGGGGTGGAGGATACGCAGTATTTT. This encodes CASSWGLAGVEDTQYF.

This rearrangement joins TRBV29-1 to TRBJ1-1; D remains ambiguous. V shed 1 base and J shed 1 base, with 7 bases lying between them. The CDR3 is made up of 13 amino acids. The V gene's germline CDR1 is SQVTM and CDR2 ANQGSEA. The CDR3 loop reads CSVEVGRNTEAFF. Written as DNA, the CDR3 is TGCAGCGTTGAAGTAGGGAGGAACACTGAAGCTTTCTTT.

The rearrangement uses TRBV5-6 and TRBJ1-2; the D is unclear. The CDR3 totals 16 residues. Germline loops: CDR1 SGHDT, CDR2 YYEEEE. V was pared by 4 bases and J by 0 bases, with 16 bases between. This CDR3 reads CASSPTPGKANYGYTF. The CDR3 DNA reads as TGTGCCAGCAGCCCTACGCCTGGTAAGGCTAACTATGGCTACACCTTC.

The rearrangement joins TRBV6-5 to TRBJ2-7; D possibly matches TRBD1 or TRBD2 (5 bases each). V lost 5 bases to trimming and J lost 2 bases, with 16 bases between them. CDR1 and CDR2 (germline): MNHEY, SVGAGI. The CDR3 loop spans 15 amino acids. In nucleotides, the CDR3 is TGTGCCAGCAGTCGCTCCCGGGACCCAGCCTACGAGCAGTACTTC. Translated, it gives CASSRSRDPAYEQYF.

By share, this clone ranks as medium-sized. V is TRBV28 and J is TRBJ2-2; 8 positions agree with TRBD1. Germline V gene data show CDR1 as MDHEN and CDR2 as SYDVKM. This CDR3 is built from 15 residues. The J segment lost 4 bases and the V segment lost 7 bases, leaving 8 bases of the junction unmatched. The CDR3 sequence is CASTVQGAFTGELFF. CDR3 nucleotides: TGTGCCAGCACAGTCCAGGGGGCGTTCACCGGGGAGCTGTTTTTT.

The CDR3 is CASSPSTLSNQPQHF. The CDR3 nucleotides are TGTGCCAGTAGTCCCTCGACACTTAGCAATCAGCCCCAGCATTTT. The V call is TRBV19, the J call TRBJ1-5; D call uncertain. Germline V gene lookup returns CDR1 LNHDA and CDR2 SQIVND (reference sequence). The length of the CDR3 is 15 residues. V was pared by 5 bases and J by 0 bases, with 11 bases between. The full variable domain, rest sourced from reference TRBV19 and TRBJ1-5, is DGGITQSPKYLFRKEGQNVTLSCEQNLNHDAMYWYRQDPGQGLRLIYYSQIVNDFQKGDIAEGYSVSREKKESFPLTVTSAQKNPTAFYLCASSPSTLSNQPQHFGDGTRLSIL.

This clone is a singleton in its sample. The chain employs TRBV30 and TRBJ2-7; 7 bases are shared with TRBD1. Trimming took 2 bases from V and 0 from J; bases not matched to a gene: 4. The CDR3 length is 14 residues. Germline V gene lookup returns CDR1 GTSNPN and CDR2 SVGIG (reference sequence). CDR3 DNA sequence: TGTGCCTGGAGTCCGGGACAGAGCTCCTACGAGCAGTACTTC. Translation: CAWSPGQSSYEQYF.

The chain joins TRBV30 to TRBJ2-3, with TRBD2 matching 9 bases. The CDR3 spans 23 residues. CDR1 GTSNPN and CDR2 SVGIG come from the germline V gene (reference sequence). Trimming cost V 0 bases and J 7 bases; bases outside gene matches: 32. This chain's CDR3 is CAWSVRGAGGPHSFQRRVNTQYF. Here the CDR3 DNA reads TGTGCCTGGAGTGTGAGGGGGGCGGGAGGGCCTCATTCGTTTCAACGGCGGGTGAATACGCAGTATTTT. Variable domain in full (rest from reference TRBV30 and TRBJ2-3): SQTIHQWPATLVQPVGSPLSLECTVEGTSNPNLYWYRQAAGRGLQLLFYSVGIGQISSEVPQNLSASRPQDRQFILSSKKLLLSDSGFYLCAWSVRGAGGPHSFQRRVNTQYFGPGTRLTVL.

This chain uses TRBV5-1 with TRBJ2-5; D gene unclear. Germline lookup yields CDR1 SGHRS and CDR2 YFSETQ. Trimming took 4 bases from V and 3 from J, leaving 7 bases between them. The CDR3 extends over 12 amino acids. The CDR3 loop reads CASSVTKETQYF. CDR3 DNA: TGCGCCAGCAGCGTGACAAAAGAGACCCAGTACTTC. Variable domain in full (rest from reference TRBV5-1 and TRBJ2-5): KAGVTQTPRYLIKTRGQQVTLSCSPISGHRSVSWYQQTPGQGLQFLFEYFSETQRNKGNFPGRFSGRQFSNSRSEMNVSTLELGDSALYLCASSVTKETQYFGPGTRLLVL.

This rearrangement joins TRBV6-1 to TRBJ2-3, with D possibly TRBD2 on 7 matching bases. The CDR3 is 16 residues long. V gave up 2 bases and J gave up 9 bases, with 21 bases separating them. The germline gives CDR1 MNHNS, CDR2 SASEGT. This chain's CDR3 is CASSESHQGRGGTQYF. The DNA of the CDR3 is TGTGCCAGCAGTGAATCTCACCAGGGGAGGGGAGGGACGCAGTATTTT.

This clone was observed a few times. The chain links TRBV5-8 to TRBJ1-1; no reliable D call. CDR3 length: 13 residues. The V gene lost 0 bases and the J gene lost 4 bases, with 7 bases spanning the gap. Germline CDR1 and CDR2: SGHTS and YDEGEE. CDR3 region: CASSLAVLTEAFF. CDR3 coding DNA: TGTGCCAGCAGCTTGGCGGTACTCACTGAAGCTTTCTTT.

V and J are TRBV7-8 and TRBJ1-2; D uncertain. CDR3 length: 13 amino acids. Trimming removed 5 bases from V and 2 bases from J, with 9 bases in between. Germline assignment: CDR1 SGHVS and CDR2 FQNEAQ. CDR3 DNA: TGTGCCAGCAGCCCTACGGGGAACTATGGCTACACCTTC. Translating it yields CASSPTGNYGYTF.

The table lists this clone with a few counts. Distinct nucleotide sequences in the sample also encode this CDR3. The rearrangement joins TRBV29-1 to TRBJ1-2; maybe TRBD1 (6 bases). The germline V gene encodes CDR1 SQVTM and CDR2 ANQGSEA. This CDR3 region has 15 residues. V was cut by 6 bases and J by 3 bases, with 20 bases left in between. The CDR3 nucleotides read TGCAGCGTCCGAATCAGCGGGGGCGCGGACTATGGCTACACCTTC. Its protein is CSVRISGGADYGYTF.

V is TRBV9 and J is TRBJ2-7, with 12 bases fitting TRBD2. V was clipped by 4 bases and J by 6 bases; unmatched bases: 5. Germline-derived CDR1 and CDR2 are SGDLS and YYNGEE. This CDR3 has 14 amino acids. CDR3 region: CASSTLAGGREQYF. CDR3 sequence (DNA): TGTGCCAGCAGCACCCTAGCGGGGGGGCGCGAGCAGTACTTC.

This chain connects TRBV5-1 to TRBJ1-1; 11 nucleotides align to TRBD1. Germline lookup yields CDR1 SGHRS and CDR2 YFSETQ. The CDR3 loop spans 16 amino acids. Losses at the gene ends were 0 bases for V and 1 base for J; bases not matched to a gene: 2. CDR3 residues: CASSLVGTGGNTEAFF. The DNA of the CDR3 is TGCGCCAGCAGCTTGGTAGGGACAGGGGGGAACACTGAAGCTTTCTTT.

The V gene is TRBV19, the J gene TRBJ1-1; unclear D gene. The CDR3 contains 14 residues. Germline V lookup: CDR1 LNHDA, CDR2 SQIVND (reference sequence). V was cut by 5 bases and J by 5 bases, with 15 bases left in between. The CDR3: CASSLTPAWTEAFF. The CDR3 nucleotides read TGTGCCAGTAGTCTGACACCCGCCTGGACTGAAGCTTTCTTT.

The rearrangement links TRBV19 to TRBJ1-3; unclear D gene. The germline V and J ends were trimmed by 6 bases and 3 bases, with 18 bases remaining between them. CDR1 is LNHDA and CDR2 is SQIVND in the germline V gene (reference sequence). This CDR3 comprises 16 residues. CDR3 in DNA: TGTGCCAGTAGGTTGGATTTCAGAGGTTTTGGAAACACCATATATTTT. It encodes CASRLDFRGFGNTIYF.

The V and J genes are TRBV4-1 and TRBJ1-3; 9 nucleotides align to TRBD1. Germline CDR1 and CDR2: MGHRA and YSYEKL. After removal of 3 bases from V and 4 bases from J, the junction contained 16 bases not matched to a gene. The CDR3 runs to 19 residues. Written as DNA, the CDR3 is TGCGCCAGCAGCCATTCAAACACGGACAGGGGAAAATGGGGAAACACCATATATTTT. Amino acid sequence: CASSHSNTDRGKWGNTIYF.

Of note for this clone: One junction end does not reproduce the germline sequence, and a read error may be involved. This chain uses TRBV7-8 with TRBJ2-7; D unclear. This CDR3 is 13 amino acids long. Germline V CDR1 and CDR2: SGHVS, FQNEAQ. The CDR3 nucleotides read TGTGCCAGCAACTTAGGCGGTTCCTACGAGCAGTACTTC. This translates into CASNLGGSYEQYF. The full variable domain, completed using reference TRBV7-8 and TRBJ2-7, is GAGVSQSPRYKVAKRGQDVALRCDPISGHVSLFWYQQALGQGPEFLTYFQNEAQLDKSGLPSDRFFAERPEGSVSTLKIQRTQQEDSAVYLCASNLGGSYEQYFGPGTRLTVT.

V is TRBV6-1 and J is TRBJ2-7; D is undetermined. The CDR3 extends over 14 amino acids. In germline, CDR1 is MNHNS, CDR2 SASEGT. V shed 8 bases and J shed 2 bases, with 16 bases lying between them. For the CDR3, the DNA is TGTGCCAGCTATCCTCCGTGGGGTACCTACGAGCAGTACTTC. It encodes CASYPPWGTYEQYF.